The clone carrying this TCR beta chain was found a few times. Both iRepertoire HTBI primers and Arm-PCR of CDR3 regions were used to build the TCR beta libraries. TCRdb recomputed calls from the multiplex PCR reads with MiXCR, one row per CDR3 protein. This table holds hundreds of thousands of distinct CDR3 sequences, about 16% found once. These data are taken from a study of regulatory T cells in long-lasting Graves disease. Regarding time point: newly diagnosed GD, antithyroid drugs for less than 3 months. Making the TCR library involved RNA that had been extracted from PBMCs. Diagnosis followed American Thyroid Association guidelines for Graves' disease. These sequences were also reported in another study, on T cells in Graves' hyperthyroidism and ophthalmopathy. As that report states: The TCR CDR3 was amplified in a first-round RT-PCR using the HTBI primer set.

The specimen was peripheral blood mononuclear cells (PBMCs), collected at new diagnosis, from a patient treated with antithyroid drugs. This sequence originates from a woman aged 25-40 years with Graves disease.

The CDR3 protein is CASSRSGGTGELFF. The CDR3 DNA is TGTGCCAGCAGCCGGTCAGGCGGCACCGGGGAGCTGTTTTTT. V is TRBV12-3 or TRBV12-4 and J is TRBJ2-2; D call uncertain. Between the trimmed V and J ends, which lost 6 bases and 4 bases, there was a span of 12 bases. The length of the CDR3 is 14 residues.